The clone carrying this T cell receptor (beta chain) was counted many times. The sample comes from a study of neurological immune-mediated disorders. TCRdb used MiXCR to reprocess the 5' RACE reads, holding one entry per CDR3 protein. The data contain fewer than 80,000 distinct CDR3 sequences, under 5.5% of them singletons. CDR3 size: 14 residues. V dropped 8 bases and J dropped 1 base, with 11 bases sitting between them. Per the germline V gene, CDR1 is SGHAT and CDR2 is FQNNGV. The V gene is TRBV11-2, the J gene TRBJ2-2, with D uncertain. The source of this sequence is a woman aged 50 to 65 with multiple sclerosis. The sequenced sample consisted of PBMCs. CDR3 sequence reads: CASLLRWNTGELFF. As DNA, the CDR3 is TGTGCCAGCCTCCTGCGGTGGAACACCGGGGAGCTGTTTTTT.